Presented here are 13 T cell receptor beta chains from one specimen sequenced in a study of regulatory dendritic cells for organ transplantation. The data were produced by immunoSEQ multiplex PCR, yet TCRdb's version contains in-frame clones alone and is incomplete. This sample has 26,000 or so clones, with 80% to 85% found just once. The sequenced material came from naive CD4+ T cells from blood. Subset indicated: CD45RA+ naive T cells. The source of these receptors is a human donor in good health.

For the CDR3, the DNA is TGCGCCAGCAGCCAAGAGACAGGGTTCGCAGATACGCAGTATTTT. Translating it yields CASSQETGFADTQYF. This chain joins TRBV4-3 and TRBJ2-3; 7 bases map to TRBD1. Germline lookup yields CDR1 LGHNA and CDR2 YSLEER. The CDR3 length is 15 residues. With V trimmed by 0 bases and J by 4 bases, 4 bases remained unmatched.

The genes are TRBV7-2 and TRBJ2-1; 11 bases match TRBD2. V was clipped by 4 bases and J by 4 bases; unmatched bases: 6. CDR3 size: 16 residues. CDR1 is SGHTA and CDR2 is FQGNSA in the germline V gene. This CDR3 is CASSSIAGGHYNEQFF. In DNA form, the CDR3 reads TGTGCCAGCAGCTCCATAGCGGGGGGGCATTACAATGAGCAGTTCTTC.

The V gene is TRBV4-1, the J gene TRBJ2-7; D is possibly TRBD2 (6 bases). The V end was cut by 1 base, the J end by 2 bases, with 18 bases between. This CDR3 comprises 17 residues. The germline V gene encodes CDR1 MGHRA and CDR2 YSYEKL. The CDR3 DNA reads TGCGCCAGCAGCCAAGGGATCCGTCAGGGAGGCACCTACGAGCAGTACTTC. This encodes CASSQGIRQGGTYEQYF.

This chain joins TRBV6-5 and TRBJ2-7; D may be TRBD1 (6 bases). Germline V lookup: CDR1 MNHEY, CDR2 SVGAGI. The V end was cut by 8 bases, the J end by 6 bases, with 23 bases between. The CDR3 totals 15 residues. CDR3 sequence: CASQSEGTPALEQYF. The CDR3 region has the DNA TGTGCCAGCCAAAGCGAGGGGACACCGGCACTCGAGCAGTACTTC.

CDR3 DNA: TGTGCCAGCACTCGGACAGCGCTTAACACTGAAGCTTTCTTT. It is translated as CASTRTALNTEAFF. This chain links TRBV28 with TRBJ1-1; TRBD1 is a possible D gene (6 bases). This CDR3 is built from 14 residues. V was pared by 7 bases and J by 2 bases, with 14 bases between. Germline CDR1 MDHEN, CDR2 SYDVKM.

The chain carries TRBV2 and TRBJ2-2; TRBD1 agrees at 8 bases. After removal of 10 bases from V and 2 bases from J, the junction contained 6 bases not matched to a gene. The CDR3 has 14 amino acids. The V gene's germline CDR1 is SNHLY and CDR2 FYNNEI. The CDR3 DNA follows: TGTGCCATCGACAGGGGTCGAAACACCGGGGAGCTGTTTTTT. Residues: CAIDRGRNTGELFF.

The V gene is TRBV19, the J gene TRBJ1-3; D is possibly TRBD1 (6 bases). The CDR3 length is 14 residues. Deletions cut 9 bases from V and 0 bases from J, with 12 bases between. The germline V gene has CDR1 LNHDA and CDR2 SQIVND (reference sequence). The CDR3 loop reads CASEQGGSGNTIYF. The CDR3 DNA reads as TGTGCCAGCGAACAGGGCGGCTCTGGAAACACCATATATTTT.

Only one count was recorded for this clone. The chain carries TRBV19 and TRBJ1-5; 8 bases line up with TRBD1. V shed 1 base, J shed 0 bases, and the junction held 11 bases outside the gene matches. The CDR3 sequence is 19 residues long. Germline V gene data show CDR1 as LNHDA and CDR2 as SQIVND (reference sequence). CDR3 residues: CASSIVGGRGLYSNQPQHF. The CDR3 DNA follows: TGTGCCAGTAGTATAGTAGGTGGCAGGGGGCTGTATAGCAATCAGCCCCAGCATTTT.

The chain recombines TRBV18 with TRBJ2-7; no reliable D call. CDR1 and CDR2 (germline): KGHSH, LQKENI. Trimming cost V 0 bases and J 5 bases, with 14 bases left between them. The CDR3 contains 15 residues. The CDR3 reads CASSPPRDGYHEQYF. The CDR3 coding sequence is TGTGCCAGCTCACCACCGCGTGACGGGTACCACGAGCAGTACTTC.

This chain connects TRBV5-4 to TRBJ2-6; no reliable D call. Germline V gives CDR1 SGHNT, CDR2 YYREEE (reference sequence). Deletions cut 0 bases from V and 2 bases from J, with 9 bases between. The CDR3 runs 16 residues. The CDR3 DNA follows: TGTGCCAGCAGCTTGGGTTCGGTTCCTGGGGCCAACGTCCTGACTTTC. Protein: CASSLGSVPGANVLTF.

The count of this clone is one. V usage is TRBV6-1 and J usage is TRBJ2-1; weak D call: TRBD2 (7 bases). There are 15 residues in the CDR3. Trimming shortened V by 2 bases and J by 6 bases, and 14 bases separated the two germline ends. CDR1 MNHNS and CDR2 SASEGT come from the germline V gene. CDR3 sequence reads: CASSEPVRGANEQFF. In DNA form, the CDR3 reads TGTGCCAGCAGTGAACCTGTTCGGGGGGCCAATGAGCAGTTCTTC.

CDR3 in DNA: TGTGCCACCAGCAGGGACAACTCTGGAAACACCATATATTTT. As protein: CATSRDNSGNTIYF. This chain connects TRBV15 to TRBJ1-3; possible D gene TRBD1, 5 bases. V was shortened by 3 bases and J by 0 bases, with 6 bases between the two germline ends. CDR3 length: 14 amino acids. CDR1 is LNHNV, CDR2 YYDKDF, per germline (reference sequence).

The chain employs TRBV5-1 and TRBJ2-7, with 8 bases aligning to TRBD1. The germline V gene has CDR1 SGHRS and CDR2 YFSETQ. The CDR3 loop spans 15 amino acids. The junction had 7 bases not matched to a gene; V was cut back by 0 bases and J by 5 bases. The CDR3 spells CASSLAMGQADEQYF. DNA for the CDR3: TGCGCCAGCAGCTTGGCTATGGGACAGGCGGACGAGCAGTACTTC.